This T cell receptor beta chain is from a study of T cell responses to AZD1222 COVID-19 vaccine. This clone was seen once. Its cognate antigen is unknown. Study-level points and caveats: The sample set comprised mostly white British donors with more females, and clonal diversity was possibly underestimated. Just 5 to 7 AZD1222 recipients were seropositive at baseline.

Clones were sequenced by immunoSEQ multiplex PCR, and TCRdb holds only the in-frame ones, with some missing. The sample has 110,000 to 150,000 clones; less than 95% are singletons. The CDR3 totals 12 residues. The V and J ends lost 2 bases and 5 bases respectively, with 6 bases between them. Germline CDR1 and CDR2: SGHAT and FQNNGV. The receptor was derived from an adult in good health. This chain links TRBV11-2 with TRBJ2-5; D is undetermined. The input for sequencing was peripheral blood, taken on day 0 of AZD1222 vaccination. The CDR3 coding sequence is TGTGCCAGCAGCTTACTGTTGGAGACCCAGTACTTC. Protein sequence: CASSLLLETQYF. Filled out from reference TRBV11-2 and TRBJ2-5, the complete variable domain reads EAGVAQSPRYKIIEKRQSVAFWCNPISGHATLYWYQQILGQGPKLLIQFQNNGVVDDSQLPKDRFSAERLKGVDSTLKIQPAKLEDSAVYLCASSLLLETQYFGPGTRLLVL.